This record concerns one TCR beta chain sequence. Its antigen is not identified. These data belong to a study of cytomegalovirus exposure and HLA in healthy donors. Study as a whole: The same platform as the roughly 630 first-cohort repertoires was used for the roughly 130 validation repertoires, a later analysis reported.

The V end lost 1 base, the J end lost 4 bases, and 16 bases lay between the germline ends. Per germline, CDR1 LGHNA and CDR2 YNFKEQ. The CDR3 runs 16 residues. Generated by immunoSEQ multiplex PCR, the TCRdb table keeps only in-frame clones and is missing some. The data contain tens of thousands of clones, around nine tenths of them seen just once; the ten biggest clones take up about 0.95%. The study, taken as a whole, reports: Listed as cytomegalovirus-associated were 150 to 200 TCR beta chains. First-cohort TCR clusters were later found to tend to co-occur in the 120 validation repertoires.

The sequenced sample was PBMCs. The receptor comes from a man between 18 and 35 years old in good health and CMV-seronegative. The chain has TRBV4-2 and TRBJ2-5, with a weak D call TRBD2 (5 bases). CDR3: CASSQGLAVEGETQYF. As DNA, the CDR3 is TGTGCCAGCAGCCAAGGGCTAGCAGTAGAGGGAGAGACCCAGTACTTC.